These 28 T cell receptor beta chains share one sample of origin, sequenced in a study of long-term antiretroviral therapy in people with HIV. Runs used v3.0 of the immunoSEQ assay and were done at survey level. Sequencing was performed with immunoSEQ multiplex PCR; in TCRdb, only in-frame clones are kept and a portion is missing. The sample yields 32,000 or so clones, about 90% seen once. Sequencing used unsorted PBMCs, obtained 3.2 years before starting antiretroviral therapy. These receptor sequences come from a man over 45 with HIV.

The gene calls are TRBV2 and TRBJ2-5; D call uncertain. The CDR3 length is 12 residues. Germline V gene data show CDR1 as SNHLY and CDR2 as FYNNEI. The V end was cut by 5 bases, the J end by 2 bases, with 6 bases between. The chain's CDR3 is CASSRYQETQYF. CDR3 bases: TGTGCCAGCAGTCGTTATCAAGAGACCCAGTACTTC.

V is TRBV25-1 and J is TRBJ2-5; D may be TRBD1 (7 bases). Trimming stripped 9 bases from V and 0 bases from J, with 20 bases between. The CDR3 is 16 residues long. CDR1 is MGHDK and CDR2 is SYGVNS in the germline V gene. The CDR3 region is CASAYAGGRHQETQYF. DNA for the CDR3: TGTGCCAGTGCTTACGCAGGGGGGCGTCACCAAGAGACCCAGTACTTC.

V gene TRBV7-3 combines with J gene TRBJ2-1, with 8 bases aligning to TRBD1. The CDR3 is made up of 15 amino acids. V was pared by 4 bases and J by 5 bases, with 7 bases of the junction left unmatched. Germline values: CDR1 SGHTA, CDR2 FQGTGA. CDR3 residues: CASSSHPGQDNEQFF. DNA of the CDR3: TGTGCCAGCAGCTCACATCCGGGACAGGACAATGAGCAGTTCTTC.

By share of the sample, this clone is medium-sized. V gene TRBV5-6 combines with J gene TRBJ2-3; D possibly corresponds to TRBD2 (5 bases). CDR3 length: 13 amino acids. V was clipped by 0 bases and J by 8 bases, with 10 bases between them. The germline V gene encodes CDR1 SGHDT and CDR2 YYEEEE. Here the CDR3 reads CASSLALALTQYF. CDR3 bases: TGTGCCAGCAGCTTGGCCCTAGCACTTACGCAGTATTTT.

The CDR3 reads CATGTGANTEAFF. DNA of the CDR3: TGTGCCACCGGGACAGGGGCGAACACTGAAGCTTTCTTT. The chain employs TRBV2 and TRBJ1-1, with TRBD1 matching 10 bases. Germline CDR1 and CDR2: SNHLY and FYNNEI. Unmatched junction bases numbered 3, after V lost 10 bases and J lost 1 base. The CDR3 runs to 13 residues.

The genes are TRBV5-1 and TRBJ1-1, with TRBD1 matching over 8 bases. The CDR3 runs to 14 residues. Germline V gene sequence: CDR1 SGHRS, CDR2 YFSETQ. J lost 1 base, V lost 1 base, and 0 bases had no gene match. Here the CDR3 reads CASSLTGGNTEAFF. The CDR3 nucleotides are TGCGCCAGCAGCTTGACAGGGGGGAACACTGAAGCTTTCTTT.

The V and J genes are TRBV5-1 and TRBJ1-5; D is possibly TRBD1 (5 bases). This CDR3 spans 16 amino acids. The germline V gene encodes CDR1 SGHRS and CDR2 YFSETQ. V dropped 1 base and J dropped 0 bases, with 11 bases sitting between them. CDR3 sequence: CASSLSGDSSNQPQHF. CDR3 DNA: TGCGCCAGCAGCTTGAGTGGGGACTCTAGCAATCAGCCCCAGCATTTT.

The chain has TRBV19 and TRBJ2-7; D unresolved. This CDR3 is built from 14 residues. V lost 7 bases to trimming and J lost 0 bases, with 13 bases between them. Germline lookup yields CDR1 LNHDA and CDR2 SQIVND (reference sequence). The CDR3 DNA reads TGTGCCAGTAATGACGGCCCCTACTCCTACGAGCAGTACTTC. The encoded protein is CASNDGPYSYEQYF.

The chain is built from TRBV15 and TRBJ1-2; D ambiguous. CDR3 length equals 13 residues. CDR1 is LNHNV and CDR2 is YYDKDF in the germline V gene (reference sequence). V lost 0 bases, J lost 7 bases, and 9 bases lay in between. This CDR3 is CATSRDRSPGYTF. The CDR3 DNA is TGTGCCACCAGCAGAGATCGCAGTCCTGGCTACACCTTC. Looking up the rest from reference TRBV15 and TRBJ1-2 gives the full variable domain: DAMVIQNPRYQVTQFGKPVTLSCSQTLNHNVMYWYQQKSSQAPKLLFHYYDKDFNNEADTPDNFQSRRPNTSFCFLDIRSPGLGDTAMYLCATSRDRSPGYTFGSGTRLTVV.

V gene TRBV10-3 combines with J gene TRBJ2-7; 7 bases are shared with TRBD1. Germline V lookup: CDR1 ENHRY, CDR2 SYGVKD. The junction had 4 bases not matched to a gene; V was cut back by 2 bases and J by 3 bases. The CDR3 contains 14 residues. DNA for the CDR3: TGTGCCATCAGTGAGAATGACAGGGACTACGAGCAGTACTTC. Protein: CAISENDRDYEQYF.

The chain recombines TRBV7-9 with TRBJ2-5, with D unclear. The germline gives CDR1 SEHNR, CDR2 FQNEAQ (reference sequence). Trimming took 3 bases from V and 1 from J, leaving 6 bases between them. CDR3 length: 13 amino acids. The CDR3 loop reads CASSLFGQETQYF. The CDR3 coding sequence is TGTGCCAGCAGCTTGTTCGGCCAAGAGACCCAGTACTTC. The variable domain in full, with the rest retrieved from reference TRBV7-9 and TRBJ2-5, is DTGVSQNPRHKITKRGQNVTFRCDPISEHNRLYWYRQTLGQGPEFLTYFQNEAQLEKSRLLSDRFSAERPKGSFSTLEIQRTEQGDSAMYLCASSLFGQETQYFGPGTRLLVL.

V usage is TRBV5-4 and J usage is TRBJ2-3; D is uncertain. V was trimmed by 1 base and J by 2 bases, leaving 8 bases between them. The germline CDR1 and CDR2 sequences are SGHNT and YYREEE (reference sequence). The CDR3 length is 14 residues. The CDR3 nucleotides are TGTGCCAGCAGCTTGCTCGGGTACACAGATACGCAGTATTTT. Its protein product is CASSLLGYTDTQYF.

The chain joins TRBV7-3 to TRBJ2-2; D is possibly TRBD1 or TRBD2 (5 bases each). V lost 1 base and J 3 bases, leaving 15 bases between the germline ends. Germline-derived CDR1 and CDR2 are SGHTA and FQGTGA. This CDR3 is 17 amino acids long. This CDR3 reads CASSLREYGGDTGELFF. The DNA for the CDR3 is TGTGCCAGCAGCTTAAGGGAATATGGGGGAGACACCGGGGAGCTGTTTTTT.

The chain employs TRBV7-9 and TRBJ2-1; 11 nucleotides align to TRBD2. The J segment lost 8 bases and the V segment lost 4 bases, leaving 13 bases of the junction unmatched. There are 17 residues in the CDR3. Germline CDR1 and CDR2: SEHNR and FQNEAQ (reference sequence). CDR3 coding DNA: TGTGCCAGCAGCTCTTCGACTAGCGGGGAAGTCATCCATGAGCAGTTCTTC. Protein: CASSSSTSGEVIHEQFF.

The chain has TRBV18 and TRBJ1-1; D is possibly TRBD1 (5 bases). V was cut by 6 bases and J by 10 bases, with 21 bases left in between. CDR3 length: 14 residues. Germline CDR1 reads KGHSH; CDR2 reads LQKENI. CDR3 region: CASSLSVGGGTAFF. The CDR3 nucleotides are TGTGCCAGCTCCCTCTCGGTAGGTGGGGGTACAGCTTTCTTT. Drawing the rest from reference TRBV18 and TRBJ1-1, the complete variable domain is NAGVMQNPRHLVRRRGQEARLRCSPMKGHSHVYWYRQLPEEGLKFMVYLQKENIIDESGMPKERFSAEFPKEGPSILRIQQVVRGDSAAYFCASSLSVGGGTAFFGQGTRLTVV.

The chain uses TRBV29-1 and TRBJ2-2; 9 nucleotides align to TRBD2. This CDR3 comprises 13 residues. Germline V CDR1 and CDR2: SQVTM, ANQGSEA. The ends lost 6 bases at V and 6 bases at J; junction bases unmatched: 5. Here the CDR3 reads CSVGRGGPGELFF. Written as DNA, the CDR3 is TGCAGCGTAGGGCGGGGGGGCCCCGGGGAGCTGTTTTTT.

V gene TRBV4-3 combines with J gene TRBJ2-5; 8 bases align to TRBD2. CDR3 length: 15 amino acids. CDR1 and CDR2 from the germline V gene are LGHNA and YSLEER. With 2 bases clipped from V and 2 bases from J, the junction kept 4 bases outside the gene matches. Written as DNA, the CDR3 is TGCGCCAGCAGCCAACGTGGCGGGGGGCAAGAGACCCAGTACTTC. It codes for CASSQRGGGQETQYF.

The chain is built from TRBV6-4 and TRBJ2-7, with D perhaps given as TRBD1 or TRBD2 (5 bases each). Germline lookup yields CDR1 MRHNA and CDR2 SNTAGT. This CDR3 region has 14 residues. Trimming shortened V by 10 bases and J by 3 bases, and 19 bases separated the two germline ends. The DNA for the CDR3 is TGTGCCAATCCGGGGCGGACAACCGACTACGAGCAGTACTTC. This encodes CANPGRTTDYEQYF.

The V call is TRBV18, the J call TRBJ2-4; D gene ambiguous. The CDR3 totals 16 residues. The germline V gene has CDR1 KGHSH and CDR2 LQKENI. Trimming stripped 1 base from V and 0 bases from J, with 10 bases between. This CDR3 reads CASSPLDRLAKNIQYF. The CDR3 DNA sequence: TGTGCCAGCTCACCACTGGACCGACTAGCCAAAAACATTCAGTACTTC.

The chain employs TRBV5-5 and TRBJ1-2; unclear D gene. CDR1 is SGHKS and CDR2 is YYEKEE in the germline V gene (reference sequence). The CDR3 is made up of 13 amino acids. V was cut by 1 base and J by 2 bases, with 6 bases left in between. CDR3 in DNA: TGTGCCAGCAGCTTGAGCCCAAACTATGGCTACACCTTC. The encoded protein is CASSLSPNYGYTF.

V gene TRBV4-1 combines with J gene TRBJ2-3, with 9 positions matching TRBD2. This CDR3 is 14 amino acids long. Trimming at V came to 5 bases and at J to 9 bases, leaving 9 bases not matched to a gene. Germline CDR1 MGHRA, CDR2 YSYEKL. CDR3 nucleotide sequence: TGCGCCAGCAGCAACTGGGCGGGGGGGCCGACGCAGTATTTT. Its protein is CASSNWAGGPTQYF.

The chain combines TRBV4-1 with TRBJ2-7, with D hard to call. With 5 bases removed from V and 2 bases from J, the gap between germline ends came to 13 bases. CDR3 length: 14 amino acids. Germline CDR1 reads MGHRA; CDR2 reads YSYEKL. CDR3 in DNA: TGCGCCAGCAGCTCTCGTAGTCCGACCTACGAGCAGTACTTC. It yields the protein CASSSRSPTYEQYF.

V and J are TRBV5-1 and TRBJ1-1; TRBD1 might be the D (5 bases). The ends were cut back, 7 bases at V and 4 bases at J, with 20 bases in the middle. This CDR3 contains 15 residues. CDR1 SGHRS and CDR2 YFSETQ come from the germline V gene. The CDR3 reads CASSGGTGRATEAFF. CDR3 bases: TGCGCCAGCTCCGGGGGGACGGGGCGCGCCACTGAAGCTTTCTTT.

The V gene is TRBV5-1, the J gene TRBJ2-7; TRBD2 matches at 8 bases. The V segment lost 0 bases and the J segment 7 bases; nucleotides outside the gene matches: 9. Looked up from germline, CDR1 is SGHRS and CDR2 is YFSETQ. The CDR3 has 15 amino acids. The CDR3 DNA reads TGCGCCAGCAGCTTGGCGACGGGAGGGGTAGGGGAGCAGTACTTC. This translates into CASSLATGGVGEQYF.

The DNA for the CDR3 is TGTGCCAGTACCCATGGGTTGTTGAGCAATCAGCCCCAGCATTTT. Its translation: CASTHGLLSNQPQHF. The V call is TRBV19, the J call TRBJ1-5; D remains ambiguous. This CDR3 is built from 15 residues. V was pared by 7 bases and J by 1 base, with 14 bases between. CDR1 LNHDA and CDR2 SQIVND come from the germline V gene (reference sequence).

The V call is TRBV18, the J call TRBJ2-3; 12 positions match TRBD2. Trimming cost V 3 bases and J 3 bases; bases outside gene matches: 13. This CDR3 is 19 amino acids long. From germline, CDR1 is KGHSH and CDR2 LQKENI. CDR3 residues: CASSPFTLRTSGATDTQYF. For the CDR3, the DNA is TGTGCCAGCTCACCCTTTACCCTGAGGACTAGCGGGGCGACAGATACGCAGTATTTT.

This chain joins TRBV10-2 and TRBJ2-2, with TRBD2 identical over 9 bases. Germline CDR1 and CDR2: WSHSY and SAAADI. This CDR3 has 16 residues. V gave up 7 bases and J gave up 2 bases; unmatched junction bases: 8. The CDR3 sequence is CASTLRLAVNTGELFF. The DNA of the CDR3 is TGCGCCAGCACCTTAAGACTAGCGGTTAACACCGGGGAGCTGTTTTTT.

The V gene is TRBV4-3, the J gene TRBJ2-3; the match to TRBD1 covers 7 bases. Per the germline V gene, CDR1 is LGHNA and CDR2 is YSLEER. The CDR3 extends over 17 amino acids. V was pared by 1 base and J by 4 bases, with 11 bases of the junction left unmatched. The CDR3 region has the DNA TGCGCCAGCAGCCAAGTAAGACAGGGCCTCGGGGCAGATACGCAGTATTTT. Translated: CASSQVRQGLGADTQYF.